This entry lists 2 T cell receptor beta chains sequenced from one sample in a study of T cell responses to AZD1222 COVID-19 vaccine. Clones were read by immunoSEQ multiplex PCR, and TCRdb kept only the in-frame ones, dropping some. The sample lists approximately 190,000 clones, roughly 93% occurring once. Specimen: peripheral blood, collected on day 0 of AZD1222 vaccination. The origin of the receptors is an adult in good health.

This clone is a singleton in its sample. The rearrangement uses TRBV11-3 and TRBJ2-3, with 14 bases that match TRBD2. Germline trimming cut 5 bases from V and 6 bases from J; bases unmatched to any gene: 19. This CDR3 is 20 amino acids long. Germline assignment: CDR1 SGHNT and CDR2 YENEEA. The CDR3 DNA sequence: TGTGCCAGCAGCCCTACCGGGGTCCGACTAGCGGGGGGGCCAAGGGATACGCAGTATTTT. It yields the protein CASSPTGVRLAGGPRDTQYF. The complete variable domain, with remaining parts taken from reference TRBV11-3 and TRBJ2-3, reads EAGVVQSPRYKIIEKKQPVAFWCNPISGHNTLYWYLQNLGQGPELLIRYENEEAVDDSQLPKDRFSAERLKGVDSTLKIQPAELGDSAVYLCASSPTGVRLAGGPRDTQYFGPGTRLTVL.

The gene calls are TRBV5-1 and TRBJ1-2; D not certain. The CDR3 extends over 14 amino acids. Trimming left V 0 bases short and J 2 bases short, with 8 bases between. The germline V gene encodes CDR1 SGHRS and CDR2 YFSETQ. CDR3 in DNA: TGCGCCAGCAGCTTGGAGACACCCAACTATGGCTACACCTTC. Its protein is CASSLETPNYGYTF.